These T cell receptor beta chains were read from a single sample in a study of lymphopenia after photon versus proton radiotherapy. The method was immunoSEQ multiplex PCR; TCRdb's version includes in-frame clones alone and lacks a portion of them. This sample has more than 25,000 clones, with about 83% found just once. Sequencing used peripheral blood, obtained from a patient treated with proton-based radiotherapy. These receptors all come from a woman aged 55-70 years with cholangiocarcinoma. Some clones in this sample may be carry-over from other donors' samples. Both conserved end residues are part of each CDR3. The D gene is left open where the match is weak. A row's size may be missing; if present it is once, few, many or a size class.

D gene	CDR3 length	V gene	clone size	J gene	CDR3 DNA	CDR3 protein
.	16	TRBV7-6	.	TRBJ1-2	TGTGCCAGCAGCCTAAGGGTTCCTGGGACAAGCTATGGCTACACCTTC	CASSLRVPGTSYGYTF
TRBD1	15	TRBV19	once	TRBJ2-7	TGTGCCAGTAGAGAAACGGGACAGGGCTTCTACGAGCAGTACTTC	CASRETGQGFYEQYF
.	11	TRBV20-1	.	TRBJ1-3	TGCAGTGCTCCTCAGGGAAACACCATATATTTT	CSAPQGNTIYF
TRBD1	17	TRBV9	.	TRBJ1-3	TGTGCCAGCAGCACGTCCGGGACAGGGTTCCAAGGAAACACCATATATTTT	CASSTSGTGFQGNTIYF
.	13	TRBV5-1	.	TRBJ1-1	TGCGCCAGCAGCTACGCAGGGACCCCTGAAGCTTTCTTT	CASSYAGTPEAFF
TRBD1	14	TRBV4-1	few	TRBJ1-3	TGCGCCAGCAGCCAAGGGACAGGAGGGAACACCATATATTTT	CASSQGTGGNTIYF
TRBD1	14	TRBV5-4	.	TRBJ2-5	TGTGCCAGCAGCCCTGACAGGGCAGGGGAGACCCAGTACTTC	CASSPDRAGETQYF
.	13	TRBV7-8	.	TRBJ1-6	TGTGCCAGCAGCTTAGTCTATAATTCACCCCTCCACTTT	CASSLVYNSPLHF
TRBD1	15	TRBV6-5	.	TRBJ1-2	TGTGCCAGCAGTTCGACAGGGGGCGCGACCTATGGCTACACCTTC	CASSSTGGATYGYTF
.	11	TRBV6-5	.	TRBJ2-5	TGTGCCAGCAGTTACATGCAGACCCAGTACTTC	CASSYMQTQYF
.	17	TRBV9	.	TRBJ2-3	TGTGCCAGCATGATAGGTACTGTGTCTACGTCGACAGATACGCAGTATTTT	CASMIGTVSTSTDTQYF
.	13	TRBV5-1	.	TRBJ2-7	TGCGCCAGCAGCTTGGCCCCCTCCTACGAGCAGTACTTC	CASSLAPSYEQYF
.	14	TRBV5-1	.	TRBJ2-5	TGCGCCAGCAGCTGGGGGACGGGCCAAGAGACCCAGTACTTC	CASSWGTGQETQYF
TRBD1	15	TRBV7-9	.	TRBJ1-4	TGTGCCAGCAGCTCCGGGACAGGGTTTGGTGAAAAACTGTTTTTT	CASSSGTGFGEKLFF
.	14	TRBV29-1	.	TRBJ2-3	TGCAGCGTTGAAGGGACGCGGTACACAGATACGCAGTATTTT	CSVEGTRYTDTQYF
TRBD1	15	TRBV6-6	.	TRBJ1-4	TGTGCCAGCAGTGGACAGGGGGCTTTGTATGAAAAACTGTTTTTT	CASSGQGALYEKLFF
.	13	TRBV29-1	.	TRBJ2-7	TGCAGCGTCGCCAGCAGAGGAGCGTACGAGCAGTACTTC	CSVASRGAYEQYF
.	15	TRBV5-5	.	TRBJ1-5	TGTGCCAGCAGCCTGGATCTTCTTGGAAATCAGCCCCAGCATTTT	CASSLDLLGNQPQHF